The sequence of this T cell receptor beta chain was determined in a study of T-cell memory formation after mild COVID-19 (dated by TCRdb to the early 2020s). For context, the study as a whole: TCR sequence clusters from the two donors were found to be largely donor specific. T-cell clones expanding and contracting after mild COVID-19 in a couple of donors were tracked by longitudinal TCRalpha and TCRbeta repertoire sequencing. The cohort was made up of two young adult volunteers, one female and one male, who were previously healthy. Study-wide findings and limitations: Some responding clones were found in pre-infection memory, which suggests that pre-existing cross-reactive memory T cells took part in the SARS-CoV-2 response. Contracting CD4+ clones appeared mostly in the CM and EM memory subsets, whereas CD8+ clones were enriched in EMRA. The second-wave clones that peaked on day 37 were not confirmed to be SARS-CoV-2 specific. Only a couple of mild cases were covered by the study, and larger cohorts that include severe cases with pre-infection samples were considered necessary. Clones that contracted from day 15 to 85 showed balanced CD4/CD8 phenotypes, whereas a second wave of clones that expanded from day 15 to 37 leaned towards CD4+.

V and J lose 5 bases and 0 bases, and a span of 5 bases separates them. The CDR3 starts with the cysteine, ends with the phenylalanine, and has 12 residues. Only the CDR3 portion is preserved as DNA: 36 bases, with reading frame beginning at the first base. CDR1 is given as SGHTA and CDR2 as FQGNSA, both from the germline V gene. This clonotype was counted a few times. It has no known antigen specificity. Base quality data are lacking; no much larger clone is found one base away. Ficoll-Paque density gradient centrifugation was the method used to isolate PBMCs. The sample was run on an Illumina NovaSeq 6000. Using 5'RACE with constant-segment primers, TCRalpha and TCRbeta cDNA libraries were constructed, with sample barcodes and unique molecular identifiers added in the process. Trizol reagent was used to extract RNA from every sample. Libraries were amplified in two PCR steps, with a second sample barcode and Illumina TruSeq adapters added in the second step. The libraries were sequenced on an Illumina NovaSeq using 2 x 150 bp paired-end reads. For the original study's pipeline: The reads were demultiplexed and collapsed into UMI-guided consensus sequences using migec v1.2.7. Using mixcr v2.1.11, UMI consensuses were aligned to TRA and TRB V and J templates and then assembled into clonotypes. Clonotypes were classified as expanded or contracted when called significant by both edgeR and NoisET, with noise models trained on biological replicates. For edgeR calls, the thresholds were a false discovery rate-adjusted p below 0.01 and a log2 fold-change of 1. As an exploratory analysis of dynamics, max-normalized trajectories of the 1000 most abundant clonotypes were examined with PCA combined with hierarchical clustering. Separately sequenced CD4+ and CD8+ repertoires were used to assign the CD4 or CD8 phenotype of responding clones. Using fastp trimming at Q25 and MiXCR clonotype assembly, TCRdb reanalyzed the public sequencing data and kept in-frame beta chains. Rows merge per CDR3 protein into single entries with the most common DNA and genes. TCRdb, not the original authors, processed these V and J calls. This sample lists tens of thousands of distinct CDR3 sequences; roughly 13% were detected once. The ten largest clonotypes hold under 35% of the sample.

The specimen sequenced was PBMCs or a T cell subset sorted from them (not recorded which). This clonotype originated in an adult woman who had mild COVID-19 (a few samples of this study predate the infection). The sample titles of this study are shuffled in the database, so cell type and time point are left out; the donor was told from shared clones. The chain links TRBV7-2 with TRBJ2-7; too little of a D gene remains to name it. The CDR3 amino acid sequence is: CASSLFSYEQYF. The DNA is TGTGCCAGCAGCCTCTTCTCCTACGAGCAGTACTTC.